These T cell receptor beta chains were read from a single sample in a study of blood T cell repertoires in COVID-19. Clones were read by immunoSEQ multiplex PCR, and TCRdb kept only the in-frame ones, dropping some. The table shows about 76,000 clones, with approximately 89% occurring only once. Sequenced material: peripheral blood. The receptors stem from a human donor in a cohort sampled during active COVID-19. The conserved cysteine and the conserved F or W are not part of the CDR3 here. Fields, in order: J gene, CDR3 length, V gene, CDR3 protein.

>TRBJ1-2|13|TRBV3-1/TRBV3-2
ASSQGQGLGYGYT
>TRBJ2-2|11|TRBV6-2/TRBV6-3
ASSGTLAGELF
>TRBJ2-7|11|TRBV18
ASRLQGSYEQY
>TRBJ2-2|15|TRBV7-3
ASSLRAFRGLVGELF
>TRBJ1-2|12|TRBV3-1/TRBV3-2
ASSRRGTGYGYT
>TRBJ1-2|13|TRBV27
ASSLSGTGFYGYT
>TRBJ2-1|12|TRBV9
ASTSSGGTNEQF
>TRBJ2-1|14|TRBV7-8
ASSEVRAYSYNEQF
>TRBJ1-2|13|TRBV5-5
ASSGGTGFNYGYT
>TRBJ1-1|10|TRBV12-3/TRBV12-4
ASTPGGAPRL
>TRBJ2-1|15|TRBV4-2
ASSLRSGTHSYNEQF